The present T cell receptor (beta chain) was sequenced within a study of cytotoxic CD8 clonotypes in ibrutinib-treated CLL. Study summary: Specimens for response were gathered following a median about 11 months of therapy, spanning 6 to 36.

CDR1 SGHRS and CDR2 YFSETQ come from the germline V gene. The CDR3 is 13 residues long. Trimming shortened V by 2 bases and J by 6 bases, and 8 bases separated the two germline ends. Clones were sequenced by immunoSEQ multiplex PCR, and TCRdb holds only the in-frame ones, with some missing. The sample holds approximately 330,000 clones, 80% seen once. The sample consisted of PBMCs, taken before ibrutinib treatment. This clonotype was sampled from a human donor with chronic lymphocytic leukemia. The chain recombines TRBV5-1 with TRBJ1-4; unclear D gene. The CDR3: CASSFGVDEKLFF. As DNA, the CDR3 is TGCGCCAGCAGCTTTGGCGTGGATGAAAAACTGTTTTTT.